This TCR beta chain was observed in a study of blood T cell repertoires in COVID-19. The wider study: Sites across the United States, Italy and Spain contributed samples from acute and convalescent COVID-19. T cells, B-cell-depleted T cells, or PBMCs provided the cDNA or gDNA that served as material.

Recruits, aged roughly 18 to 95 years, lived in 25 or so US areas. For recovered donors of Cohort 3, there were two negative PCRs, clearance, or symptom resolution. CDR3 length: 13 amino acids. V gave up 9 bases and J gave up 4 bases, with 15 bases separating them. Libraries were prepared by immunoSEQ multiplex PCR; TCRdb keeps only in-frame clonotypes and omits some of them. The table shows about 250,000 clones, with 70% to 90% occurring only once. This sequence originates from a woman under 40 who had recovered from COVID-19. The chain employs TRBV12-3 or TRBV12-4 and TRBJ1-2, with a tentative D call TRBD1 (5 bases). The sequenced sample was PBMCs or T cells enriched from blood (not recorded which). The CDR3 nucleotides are TGTGCCAGTAAGGGTAGGGGCTTCTATGGCTACACCTTC. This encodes CASKGRGFYGYTF.